The clone carrying this TCR beta chain was counted once. The data belong to a study of blood T cell repertoires in COVID-19. Across the study: PBMCs, B-cell-depleted T cells, or T cells provided the cDNA or gDNA that made up the material.

Per the study methods: Reference gene primers were amplified, and this amplification served to estimate nucleated cell counts. Using immunoSEQ multiplex PCR, the repertoire was profiled, and TCRdb retains in-frame clones only, with some absent. The V and J calls and clone size are taken from that table; D and trimming were inferred from the DNA. Counted here are 290,000 or so clones, more than 75% occurring once; the ten biggest clones make up under 3%. The V end was cut by 0 bases, the J end by 1 base, with 8 bases between. Germline CDR1 SGHRS, CDR2 YFSETQ. CDR3 size: 15 residues. Material for sequencing was PBMCs or T cells enriched from blood (not recorded which). This receptor was obtained from a woman between 18 and 29 years old who had recovered from COVID-19. The chain is built from TRBV5-1 and TRBJ2-1; D remains unclear. The CDR3 is CASSLGGVSYNEQFF. CDR3 DNA: TGCGCCAGCAGCTTGGGCGGAGTATCCTACAATGAGCAGTTCTTC.